One sample yielded the 19 T cell receptor beta chains listed below, sequenced in a study of T cell repertoires in cytomegalovirus infection. TCRdb re-derived calls from the reads in MiXCR, one entry per CDR3 protein. Of roughly 310,000 distinct CDR3 sequences listed, 17% are singletons. The sample comprised PBMCs. These receptors all come from a human donor in good health (CMV status not recorded). Some clones in this sample may be carry-over from other donors' samples.

This clonotype was counted only a few times. The chain employs TRBV28 and TRBJ1-6; TRBD1 agrees at 9 bases. With V trimmed by 7 bases and J by 9 bases, 10 bases remained unmatched. The germline CDR1 and CDR2 sequences are MDHEN and SYDVKM. This CDR3 has 15 amino acids. The CDR3 sequence is CASNQPDRGTSPLHF. The CDR3 DNA sequence: TGTGCCAGCAACCAACCCGACAGGGGGACTTCACCCCTCCACTTT.

This clonotype was observed a few times. The chain is built from TRBV6-2 or TRBV6-3 and TRBJ2-1; TRBD2 aligns across 12 bases. This CDR3 is 15 amino acids long. Trimming removed 6 bases from V and 4 bases from J; junction bases left unmatched: 4. In germline, CDR1 is MNHEY, CDR2 SVGEGT. The CDR3 DNA sequence: TGTGCCAGCAGGCATGGACTAGCGGGGTACAATGAGCAGTTCTTC. Translating it yields CASRHGLAGYNEQFF.

This clonotype was counted between two and nine times. J is TRBJ2-1 and V is TRBV5-1; no clear D gene. Trimming stripped 1 base from V and 6 bases from J, with 5 bases between. The CDR3 runs to 12 residues. CDR1 is SGHRS and CDR2 is YFSETQ in the germline V gene. In DNA, the CDR3 is TGCGCCAGCAGCTTGCCGTCCAATGAGCAGTTCTTC. Its translation: CASSLPSNEQFF.

Many counts were recorded for this clonotype. The chain uses TRBV7-2 and TRBJ1-5; no firm D call. In germline, CDR1 is SGHTA, CDR2 FQGNSA. Trimming shortened V by 1 base and J by 0 bases, and 13 bases separated the two germline ends. The length of the CDR3 is 17 residues. The CDR3 sequence is CASSLEGLGYSNQPQHF. CDR3 DNA: TGTGCCAGCAGCTTAGAAGGGTTGGGGTATAGCAATCAGCCCCAGCATTTT.

The table lists this clonotype with many counts. The chain has TRBV7-9 and TRBJ2-2; D gene ambiguous. The CDR3 sequence is 16 residues long. Germline CDR1 reads SEHNR; CDR2 reads FQNEAQ (reference sequence). Trimming took off 4 bases at V and 2 bases at J, with 14 bases between the two ends. CDR3 in DNA: TGTGCCAGCAGCTCCACCCCCCAGCCTAACACCGGGGAGCTGTTTTTT. Its translation is CASSSTPQPNTGELFF.

This clonotype was observed many times. The rearrangement links TRBV7-2 to TRBJ1-2; D ambiguous. CDR1 is SGHTA and CDR2 is FQGNSA in the germline V gene. V was clipped by 1 base and J by 2 bases, with 8 bases between them. CDR3 length: 14 amino acids. In DNA form, the CDR3 reads TGTGCCAGCAGCTTAGTCCGATCAAACTATGGCTACACCTTC. Its protein is CASSLVRSNYGYTF.

This clonotype has at least ten counts. This rearrangement joins TRBV6-1 to TRBJ1-1; 9 bases map to TRBD1. V shed 3 bases, J shed 5 bases, and the junction held 7 bases outside the gene matches. Germline lookup yields CDR1 MNHNS and CDR2 SASEGT. The CDR3 consists of 15 residues. The CDR3 DNA is TGTGCCAGCAGTGACGGACAGGGGCGAAAAACTGAAGCTTTCTTT. Encoded protein: CASSDGQGRKTEAFF.

This clonotype was picked up a small number of times. The genes are TRBV4-2 and TRBJ2-2; a weak D match, TRBD2 (7 bases). Germline-derived CDR1 and CDR2 are LGHNA and YNFKEQ. There are 17 residues in the CDR3. Deletions cut 4 bases from V and 4 bases from J, with 19 bases between. The CDR3 nucleotides read TGTGCCAGCAGCCCAGGCGGACGGGGGGCTATCACCGGGGAGCTGTTTTTT. This encodes CASSPGGRGAITGELFF.

This clonotype was observed at least ten times. This rearrangement joins TRBV10-3 to TRBJ2-1; TRBD1 agrees at 7 bases. V gave up 6 bases and J gave up 6 bases; unmatched junction bases: 20. Germline V gives CDR1 ENHRY, CDR2 SYGVKD. The CDR3 is 18 residues long. The CDR3 DNA sequence: TGTGCCATCAGACGCACGGGACAGTCCTCTGCCTTCTCCAATGAGCAGTTCTTC. Its translation: CAIRRTGQSSAFSNEQFF.

This clonotype was counted a few times. This sequence joins TRBV20-1 and TRBJ1-4, with D maybe TRBD1 (6 bases). Trimming left V 0 bases short and J 7 bases short, with 15 bases between. The germline gives CDR1 DFQATT, CDR2 SNEGSKA (reference sequence). CDR3 length equals 15 residues. Here the CDR3 DNA reads TGCAGTGCTAGAGACAACCGGGGGCAGGGTGAAAAACTGTTTTTT. Encoded protein: CSARDNRGQGEKLFF.

This chain joins TRBV7-2 and TRBJ1-4, with 8 positions matching TRBD1. The length of the CDR3 is 16 residues. Germline CDR1 reads SGHTA; CDR2 reads FQGNSA. The ends lost 5 bases at V and 12 bases at J; junction bases unmatched: 17. The CDR3 spells CASSGATGATNDELFF. For the CDR3, the DNA is TGTGCCAGCAGCGGGGCGACAGGGGCAACTAATGATGAACTGTTTTTT.

This clonotype turned up a few times. The rearrangement links TRBV27 to TRBJ2-6; no reliable D call. Germline V gene data show CDR1 as MNHEY and CDR2 as SMNVEV (reference sequence). The CDR3 contains 16 residues. Trimming left V 8 bases short and J 0 bases short, with 14 bases between. The CDR3 here is CASSPSEFSGANVLTF. The CDR3 coding sequence is TGTGCCAGCTCCCCCTCTGAGTTCTCTGGGGCCAACGTCCTGACTTTC.

The chain has TRBV20-1 and TRBJ1-4, with D perhaps TRBD1 (6 bases). The CDR3 runs to 13 residues. Trimming shortened V by 5 bases and J by 1 base, and 8 bases separated the two germline ends. Germline loops: CDR1 DFQATT, CDR2 SNEGSKA (reference sequence). The DNA of the CDR3 is TGCAGTGCTGAGGACAGAACTAATGAAAAACTGTTTTTT. It codes for CSAEDRTNEKLFF.

This clonotype was counted many times. The J gene is TRBJ2-2, the V gene TRBV19; TRBD1 aligns across 7 bases. There are 17 residues in the CDR3. CDR1 and CDR2 (germline): LNHDA, SQIVND (reference sequence). The trim removed 1 base at V and 4 bases at J, leaving 9 bases unmatched. CDR3 region: CASSIGGQGGGTGELFF. The CDR3 region has the DNA TGTGCCAGTAGTATAGGGGGCCAAGGGGGCGGCACCGGGGAGCTGTTTTTT.

The V call is TRBV20-1, the J call TRBJ2-6; TRBD1 is a possible D gene (6 bases). The CDR3 length is 15 residues. Per germline, CDR1 DFQATT and CDR2 SNEGSKA (reference sequence). V lost 4 bases and J lost 0, with 10 bases in between. CDR3 loop: CSAMTGRSGANVLTF. The CDR3 nucleotides read TGCAGTGCTATGACAGGTCGCTCTGGGGCCAACGTCCTGACTTTC.

This clonotype was found a few times. The chain is built from TRBV28 and TRBJ1-2, with no clear D. The V end lost 7 bases, the J end lost 0 bases, and 21 bases lay between the germline ends. CDR3 length: 17 amino acids. Germline loops: CDR1 MDHEN, CDR2 SYDVKM. CDR3 protein: CASTELGAGATNYGYTF. The CDR3 DNA sequence: TGTGCCAGCACCGAATTGGGTGCAGGTGCGACTAACTATGGCTACACCTTC.

The V and J genes are TRBV4-1 and TRBJ1-4; weak D call: TRBD1 (6 bases). The germline V gene has CDR1 MGHRA and CDR2 YSYEKL. The CDR3 covers 16 residues. Trimming pared 0 bases from V and 6 bases from J, leaving 14 bases between. CDR3 sequence reads: CASSQDRGGCDEKLFF. Here the CDR3 DNA reads TGCGCCAGCAGCCAAGATCGCGGGGGCTGTGATGAAAAACTGTTTTTT.

The chain combines TRBV12-3 or TRBV12-4 with TRBJ2-1, with D maybe TRBD2 (6 bases). This CDR3 spans 12 amino acids. Trimming pared 5 bases from V and 8 bases from J, leaving 10 bases between. DNA for the CDR3: TGTGCCAGCAGTATGGCGGGGCATGAGCAGTTCTTC. This gives the protein CASSMAGHEQFF.

V gene TRBV10-3 combines with J gene TRBJ2-1; D ambiguous. CDR3 length: 13 residues. The germline V and J ends were trimmed by 1 base and 7 bases, with 8 bases remaining between them. Looked up from germline, CDR1 is ENHRY and CDR2 is SYGVKD. The CDR3 DNA reads TGTGCCATCAGTGAGTTGGACGGGAATGAGCAGTTCTTC. This gives the protein CAISELDGNEQFF.